The source of this T cell receptor (beta chain) is a study of blood T cell repertoires in COVID-19. Profiled with immunoSEQ multiplex PCR; TCRdb holds only in-frame clones, not every one. The data show 350,000 to 400,000 clones, approximately 89% seen once. It was within 2 weeks before study entry that exposed participants met a COVID-19 case. The TCR sequence derives from a woman aged 40-49 years who had been exposed to COVID-19. Sequencing was done on a sample of PBMCs or T cells enriched from blood (not recorded which).

The DNA for the CDR3 is TGCAGTGCAACCAAGGGAGCTGAAGCTTTCTTT. This translates into CSATKGAEAFF. The chain has TRBV20-1 and TRBJ1-1; D not certain. There are 11 residues in the CDR3. Trimming took 6 bases from V and 6 from J, leaving 11 bases between them. Germline CDR1 and CDR2: DFQATT and SNEGSKA (reference sequence).